A selection of T cell receptor beta chains follows, all from one sample in a study of T-cell memory formation after mild COVID-19. TCRdb itself ran the 5' RACE reads through MiXCR, one entry per CDR3 protein. This sample has approximately 560,000 distinct CDR3 sequences, with approximately 15% found just once. Specimen: PBMCs or a T cell subset sorted from them (not recorded which). These receptors came from an adult woman who had mild COVID-19 (a few samples of this study predate the infection). Cell type and time point are not known. Both conserved end residues are part of each CDR3. The D gene is left open where the match is weak. Clone sizes are given selectively: once, few, many, or a class where the clone is expanded.

TRBV2	-	TRBJ2-3	TRBD1	TGTGCCAGCAGTCCGGGACAGCGAGGGGATACGCAGTATTTT	CASSPGQRGDTQYF
TRBV6-1	few	TRBJ1-2	-	TGTGCCAGCAGCCAGGGAGCGGTAGCTAACTATGGCTACACCTTC	CASSQGAVANYGYTF
TRBV6-2/TRBV6-3	few	TRBJ2-3	TRBD2	TGTGCCAGCAGTTACGACGCGGGAGAGATCGGAGATACGCAGTATTTT	CASSYDAGEIGDTQYF
TRBV12-3/TRBV12-4	-	TRBJ2-1	-	TGTGCCAGCAGTTTTCTCAGCGCCAATGAGCAGTTCTTC	CASSFLSANEQFF
TRBV7-3	few	TRBJ2-2	TRBD2	TGTGCCAGCAGCTCTCTAGCGGGAGGGCTTAGCACCGGGGAGCTGTTTTTT	CASSSLAGGLSTGELFF
TRBV7-8	-	TRBJ2-3	-	TGTGCCAGCAGCTCCGACTTCTGGCCCACAGATACGCAGTATTTT	CASSSDFWPTDTQYF
TRBV6-6	-	TRBJ2-2	TRBD1	TGTGCCAGCAGAGGACAGGTCGGTCGAACCTCGAACACCGGGGAGCTGTTTTTT	CASRGQVGRTSNTGELFF
TRBV29-1	few	TRBJ1-1	-	TGCAGCGTGAATGGGCAGTCGAACACTGAAGCTTTCTTT	CSVNGQSNTEAFF
TRBV2	few	TRBJ2-1	TRBD2	TGTGCCAGCAGAGGGACTAGCGGGGGGGCCGGAGATGAGCAGTTCTTC	CASRGTSGGAGDEQFF
TRBV24-1	many	TRBJ1-1	TRBD1	TGTGCCACCAGTGTCGGACAGGGCGCGGGGAACACTGAAGCTTTCTTT	CATSVGQGAGNTEAFF
TRBV7-2	-	TRBJ2-5	-	TGTGCCAGCAGCCTGCCCGGCAGTGTCATGGGGACCCAGTACTTC	CASSLPGSVMGTQYF
TRBV7-8	once	TRBJ1-5	-	TGTGCCAGCAGCCTCATCCGGAGAGCTGGGATAAGCAATCAGCCCCAGCATTTT	CASSLIRRAGISNQPQHF
TRBV19	few	TRBJ2-1	TRBD1	TGTGCCAGTAGTATGGGGGACAGGGCCTGGGGTGAGCAGTTCTTC	CASSMGDRAWGEQFF
TRBV29-1	few	TRBJ2-7	TRBD2	TGCAGCGTTGCAGGGACTAGCGGGGTTCGCACGATCTACGAGCAGTACTTC	CSVAGTSGVRTIYEQYF
TRBV7-9	-	TRBJ2-7	TRBD1	TGTGCCAGCGGTTACAGGGGGGAATACGAGCAGTACTTC	CASGYRGEYEQYF
TRBV5-1	-	TRBJ2-7	TRBD1	TGCGCCAGCAGCTCTGGACAGGGGCCAACCGTTAGGCAGTACTTC	CASSSGQGPTVRQYF
TRBV15	many	TRBJ2-1	TRBD1	TGTGCCACCAGCAGCCGGGACAGCCCCTACAATGAGCAGTTCTTC	CATSSRDSPYNEQFF
TRBV14	-	TRBJ1-1	TRBD1	TGTGCCAGCAGCCGCGGACAGGGACGTGAAGCTTTCTTT	CASSRGQGREAFF
TRBV9	-	TRBJ2-3	-	TGTGCCAGCAGCCAAGCGGAAACTAGCACAGATACGCAGTATTTT	CASSQAETSTDTQYF
TRBV9	-	TRBJ2-3	TRBD1	TGTGCCAGCAGCGCCGGGACAGGGCCCCTCTCTAGCACAGATACGCAGTATTTT	CASSAGTGPLSSTDTQYF
TRBV6-1	-	TRBJ2-1	-	TGTGCCAGCAGGCCTGACCGAAGCTCCTACAATGAGCAGTTCTTC	CASRPDRSSYNEQFF
TRBV20-1	-	TRBJ2-7	-	TGCAGTGTAGCGGCCACAGCAACCCACGAGCAGTACTTC	CSVAATATHEQYF
TRBV4-3	-	TRBJ2-7	TRBD2	TGCGCCAGCAGCCAAGGCGGGACTAGGGATTACGAGCAGTACTTC	CASSQGGTRDYEQYF
TRBV6-8	-	TRBJ1-2	-	TGTGCCAGCAGTCCACCCGGCTACACCTTC	CASSPPGYTF
TRBV6-2/TRBV6-3	-	TRBJ2-7	-	TGTGCCAGCAGTTACTCGCCCAGGGGCTTAACCTCCTTCGTTTTCCACGAGCAGTACTTC	CASSYSPRGLTSFVFHEQYF
TRBV7-2	-	TRBJ1-5	-	TGTGCCAGCAGCCCTACGGAGCAGCCCCAGCATTTT	CASSPTEQPQHF
TRBV10-3	few	TRBJ1-1	-	TGTGCCATCAGTGAATTTGGTGTCCTGAACACTGAAGCTTTCTTT	CAISEFGVLNTEAFF
TRBV15	few	TRBJ1-4	-	TGTGCCACCAGCGCTCGCCACAGGGCTTATAATGAAAAACTGTTTTTT	CATSARHRAYNEKLFF
TRBV7-9	few	TRBJ2-1	TRBD2	TGTGCCAGCAGCTTAGTACAGTGGGGAGGGCCATCCAATGAGCAGTTCTTC	CASSLVQWGGPSNEQFF
TRBV7-9	-	TRBJ2-1	-	TGTGCCAGCAGCGGGGACCCTCGGTACGTGGAGCAGTTCTTC	CASSGDPRYVEQFF
TRBV20-1	few	TRBJ2-4	-	TGCAGTGCTACAATTTTAGGGGTGGCCAAAAACATTCAGTACTTC	CSATILGVAKNIQYF
TRBV6-1	many	TRBJ1-5	-	TGTGCCAGCAGTGAAGAAGTTAGCAATCAGCCCCAGCATTTT	CASSEEVSNQPQHF
TRBV5-6	-	TRBJ1-2	TRBD1	TGTGCCAGCAGCTTGGAAGAGGGGACAGGGGCCTATGGCTACACCTTC	CASSLEEGTGAYGYTF
TRBV19	few	TRBJ2-5	-	TGTGCCAGTAGCCAACAGGGAAAGACCCAGTACTTC	CASSQQGKTQYF
TRBV6-5	few	TRBJ1-1	-	TGTGCCAGCAGTTACTCGGGGTTTGGGACTGAAGCTTTCTTT	CASSYSGFGTEAFF
TRBV6-6	-	TRBJ1-1	-	TGTGCCAGCAGTCCCGACCGGGGAAGGGAAGCTTTCTTT	CASSPDRGREAFF
TRBV20-1	few	TRBJ1-2	TRBD1	TGCAGTGCTAGCTCTACGAGGGACAGGAGGGGCTACACCTTC	CSASSTRDRRGYTF
TRBV13	-	TRBJ2-1	TRBD1	TGTGCCAGCAGCACAGACAGGGGCCCTCGGAATGAGCAGTTCTTC	CASSTDRGPRNEQFF
TRBV5-8	-	TRBJ2-1	-	TGTGCCAGCAGCTTGCGGGTAAGGACCCAAACCGATGAGCAGTTCTTC	CASSLRVRTQTDEQFF